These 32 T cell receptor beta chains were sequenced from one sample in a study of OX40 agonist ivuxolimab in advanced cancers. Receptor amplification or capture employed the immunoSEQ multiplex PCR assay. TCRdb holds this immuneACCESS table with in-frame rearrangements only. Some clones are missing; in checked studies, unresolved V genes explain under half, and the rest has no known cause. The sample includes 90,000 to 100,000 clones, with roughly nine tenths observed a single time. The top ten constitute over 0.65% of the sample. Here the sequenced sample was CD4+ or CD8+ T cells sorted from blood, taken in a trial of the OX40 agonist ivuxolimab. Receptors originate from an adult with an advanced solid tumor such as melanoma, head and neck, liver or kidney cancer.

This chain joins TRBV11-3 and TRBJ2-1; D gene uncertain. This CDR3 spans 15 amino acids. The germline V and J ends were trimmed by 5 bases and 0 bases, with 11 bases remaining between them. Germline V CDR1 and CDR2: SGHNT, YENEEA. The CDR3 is CASSRAQSSYNEQFF. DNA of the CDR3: TGTGCCAGCAGCCGAGCCCAAAGCTCCTACAATGAGCAGTTCTTC. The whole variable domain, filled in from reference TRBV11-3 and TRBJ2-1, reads EAGVVQSPRYKIIEKKQPVAFWCNPISGHNTLYWYLQNLGQGPELLIRYENEEAVDDSQLPKDRFSAERLKGVDSTLKIQPAELGDSAVYLCASSRAQSSYNEQFFGPGTRLTVL.

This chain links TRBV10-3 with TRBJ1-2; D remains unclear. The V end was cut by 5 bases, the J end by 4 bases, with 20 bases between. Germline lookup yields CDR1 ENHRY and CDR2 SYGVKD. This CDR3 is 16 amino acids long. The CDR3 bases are TGTGCCATCAGTCCCAACCAGGCAGAAACGTCCTATGGCTACACCTTC. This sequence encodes CAISPNQAETSYGYTF.

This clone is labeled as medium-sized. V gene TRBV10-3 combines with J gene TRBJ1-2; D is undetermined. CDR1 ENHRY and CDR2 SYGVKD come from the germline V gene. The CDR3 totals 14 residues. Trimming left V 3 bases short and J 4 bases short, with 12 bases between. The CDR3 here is CAISEGSAIYGYTF. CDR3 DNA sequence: TGTGCCATCAGTGAAGGTTCAGCGATCTATGGCTACACCTTC.

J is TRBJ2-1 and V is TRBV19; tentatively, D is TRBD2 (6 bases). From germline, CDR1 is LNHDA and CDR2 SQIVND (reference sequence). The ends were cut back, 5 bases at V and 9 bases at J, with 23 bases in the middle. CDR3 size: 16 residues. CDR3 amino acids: CASSPLAAGGPGEQFF. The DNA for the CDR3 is TGTGCCAGTAGTCCCCTCGCAGCGGGTGGGCCTGGTGAGCAGTTCTTC.

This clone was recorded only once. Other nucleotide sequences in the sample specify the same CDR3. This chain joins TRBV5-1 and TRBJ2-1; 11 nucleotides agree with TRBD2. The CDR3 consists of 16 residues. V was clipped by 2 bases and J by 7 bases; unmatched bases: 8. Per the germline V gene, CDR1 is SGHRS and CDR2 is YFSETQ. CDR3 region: CASSFTSGSGGNEQFF. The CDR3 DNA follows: TGCGCCAGCAGCTTCACTAGCGGGAGCGGCGGGAATGAGCAGTTCTTC. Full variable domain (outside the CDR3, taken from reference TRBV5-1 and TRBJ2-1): KAGVTQTPRYLIKTRGQQVTLSCSPISGHRSVSWYQQTPGQGLQFLFEYFSETQRNKGNFPGRFSGRQFSNSRSEMNVSTLELGDSALYLCASSFTSGSGGNEQFFGPGTRLTVL.

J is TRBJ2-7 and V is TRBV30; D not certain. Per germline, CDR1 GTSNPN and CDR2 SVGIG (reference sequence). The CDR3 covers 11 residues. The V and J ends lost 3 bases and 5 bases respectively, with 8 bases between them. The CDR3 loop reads CAWRSGDEQYF. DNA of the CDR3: TGTGCCTGGAGAAGTGGGGACGAGCAGTACTTC.

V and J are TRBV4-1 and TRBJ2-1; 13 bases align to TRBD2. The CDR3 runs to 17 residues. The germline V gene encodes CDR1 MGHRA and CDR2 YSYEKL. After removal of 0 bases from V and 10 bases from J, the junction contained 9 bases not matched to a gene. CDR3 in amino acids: CASSQDWETSGRGEQFF. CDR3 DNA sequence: TGCGCCAGCAGCCAAGATTGGGAAACTAGCGGGAGGGGAGAGCAGTTCTTC.

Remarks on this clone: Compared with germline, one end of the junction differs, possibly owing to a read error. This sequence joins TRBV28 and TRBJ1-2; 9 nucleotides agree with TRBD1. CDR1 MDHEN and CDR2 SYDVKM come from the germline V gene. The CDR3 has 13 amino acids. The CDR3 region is CASTQGQGPSRAF. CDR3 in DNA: TGTGCCAGCACCCAGGGACAGGGCCCCTCCCGGGCCTTC.

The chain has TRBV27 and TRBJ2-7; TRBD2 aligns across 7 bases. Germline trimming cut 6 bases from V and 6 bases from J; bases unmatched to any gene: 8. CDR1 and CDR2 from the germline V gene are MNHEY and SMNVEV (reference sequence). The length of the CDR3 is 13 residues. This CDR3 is CASRAGEKGEQYF. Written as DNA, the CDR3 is TGTGCCAGCAGGGCGGGAGAGAAGGGCGAGCAGTACTTC.

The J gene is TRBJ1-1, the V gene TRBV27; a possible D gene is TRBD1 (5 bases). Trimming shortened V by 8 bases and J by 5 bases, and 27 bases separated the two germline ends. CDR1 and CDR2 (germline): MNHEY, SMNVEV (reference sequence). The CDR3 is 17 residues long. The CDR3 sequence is CASSSVGATWLGTEAFF. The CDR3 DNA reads TGTGCCAGCTCCTCGGTAGGGGCCACCTGGTTGGGGACTGAAGCTTTCTTT.

The DNA for the CDR3 is TGTGCCAGCAGCCGGGGAGGGGCGGCCAATGAGCAGTTCTTC. Translated: CASSRGGAANEQFF. The rearrangement links TRBV5-4 to TRBJ2-1; 7 bases match TRBD2. In germline, CDR1 is SGHNT, CDR2 YYREEE (reference sequence). CDR3 length: 14 amino acids. V shed 4 bases and J 6 bases; nucleotides not matched to a gene: 7.

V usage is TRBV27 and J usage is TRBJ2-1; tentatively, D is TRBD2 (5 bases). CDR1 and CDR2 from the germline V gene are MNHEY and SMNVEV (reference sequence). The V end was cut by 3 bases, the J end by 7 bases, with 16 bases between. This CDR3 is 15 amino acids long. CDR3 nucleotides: TGTGCCAGCAGTTTGACCGGCGGGTCGGTTAATGAGCAGTTCTTC. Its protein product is CASSLTGGSVNEQFF.

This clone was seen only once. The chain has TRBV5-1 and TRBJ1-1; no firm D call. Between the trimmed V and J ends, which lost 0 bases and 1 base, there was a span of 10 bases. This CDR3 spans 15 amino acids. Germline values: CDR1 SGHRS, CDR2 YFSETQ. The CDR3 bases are TGCGCCAGCAGCTTGGTCGGGGATGGGAACACTGAAGCTTTCTTT. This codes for CASSLVGDGNTEAFF.

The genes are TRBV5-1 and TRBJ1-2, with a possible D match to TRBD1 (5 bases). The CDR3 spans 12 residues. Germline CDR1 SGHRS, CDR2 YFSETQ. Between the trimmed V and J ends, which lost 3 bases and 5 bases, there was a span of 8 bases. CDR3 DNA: TGCGCCAGCAGCTCTGGGGGATATGGCTACACCTTC. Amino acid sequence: CASSSGGYGYTF.

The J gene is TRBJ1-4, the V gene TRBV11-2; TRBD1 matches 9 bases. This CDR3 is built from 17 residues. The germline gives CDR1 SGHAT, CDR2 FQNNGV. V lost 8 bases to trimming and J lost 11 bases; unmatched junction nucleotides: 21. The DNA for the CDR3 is TGTGCCAGCCAACCCATACAAGGGGACAGGGCGCGGGGTAAACTGTTTTTT. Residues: CASQPIQGDRARGKLFF. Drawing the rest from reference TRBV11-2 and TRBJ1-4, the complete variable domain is EAGVAQSPRYKIIEKRQSVAFWCNPISGHATLYWYQQILGQGPKLLIQFQNNGVVDDSQLPKDRFSAERLKGVDSTLKIQPAKLEDSAVYLCASQPIQGDRARGKLFFGSGTQLSVL.

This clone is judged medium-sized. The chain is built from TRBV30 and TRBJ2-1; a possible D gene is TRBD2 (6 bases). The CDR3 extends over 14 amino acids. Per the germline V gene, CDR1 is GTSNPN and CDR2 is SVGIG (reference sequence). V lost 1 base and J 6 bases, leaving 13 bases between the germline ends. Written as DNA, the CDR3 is TGTGCCTGGAGTGCGGAGGGGTGGTCCAATGAGCAGTTCTTC. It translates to CAWSAEGWSNEQFF.

The DNA for the CDR3 is TGTGCCAGTAGTATAGAGGGGATCTTTGGCAATCAGCCCCAGCATTTT. Protein: CASSIEGIFGNQPQHF. The rearrangement joins TRBV19 to TRBJ1-5, with D unresolved. The CDR3 runs to 16 residues. V lost 0 bases and J 2 bases, leaving 11 bases between the germline ends. The germline CDR1 and CDR2 sequences are LNHDA and SQIVND (reference sequence). Combining the CDR3 with reference TRBV19 and TRBJ1-5 gives the whole variable domain DGGITQSPKYLFRKEGQNVTLSCEQNLNHDAMYWYRQDPGQGLRLIYYSQIVNDFQKGDIAEGYSVSREKKESFPLTVTSAQKNPTAFYLCASSIEGIFGNQPQHFGDGTRLSIL.

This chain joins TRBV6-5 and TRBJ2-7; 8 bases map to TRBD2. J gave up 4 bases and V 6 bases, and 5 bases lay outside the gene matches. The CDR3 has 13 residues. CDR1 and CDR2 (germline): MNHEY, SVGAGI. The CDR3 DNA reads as TGTGCCAGCAGGCCGGGACTAGGTTACGAGCAGTACGTC. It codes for CASRPGLGYEQYV.

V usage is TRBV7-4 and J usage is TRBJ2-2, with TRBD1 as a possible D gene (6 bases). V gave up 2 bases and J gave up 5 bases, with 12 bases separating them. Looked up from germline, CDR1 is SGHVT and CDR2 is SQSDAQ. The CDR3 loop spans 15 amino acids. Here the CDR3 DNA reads TGTGCCAGCAGCTTACAACAGGGCAGGACCGGGGAGCTGTTTTTT. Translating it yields CASSLQQGRTGELFF.

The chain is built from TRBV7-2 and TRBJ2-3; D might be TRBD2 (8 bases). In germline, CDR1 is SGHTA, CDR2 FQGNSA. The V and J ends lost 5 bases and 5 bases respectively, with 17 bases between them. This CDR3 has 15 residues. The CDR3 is CASSLRDSGRDTQYF. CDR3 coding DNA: TGTGCCAGCAGCCTCCGGGACAGCGGGAGAGATACGCAGTATTTT.

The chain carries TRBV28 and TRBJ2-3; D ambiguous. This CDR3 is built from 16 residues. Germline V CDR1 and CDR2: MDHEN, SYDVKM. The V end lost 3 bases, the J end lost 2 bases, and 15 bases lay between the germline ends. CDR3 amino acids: CASSLARASNTDTQYF. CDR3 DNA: TGTGCCAGCAGTTTGGCACGGGCCTCAAACACAGATACGCAGTATTTT.

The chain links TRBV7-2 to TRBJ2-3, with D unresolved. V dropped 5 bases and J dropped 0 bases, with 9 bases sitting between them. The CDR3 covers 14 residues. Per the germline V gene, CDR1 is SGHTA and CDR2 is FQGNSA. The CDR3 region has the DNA TGTGCCAGCAGCCCGCCCTCTAGCACAGATACGCAGTATTTT. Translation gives CASSPPSSTDTQYF.

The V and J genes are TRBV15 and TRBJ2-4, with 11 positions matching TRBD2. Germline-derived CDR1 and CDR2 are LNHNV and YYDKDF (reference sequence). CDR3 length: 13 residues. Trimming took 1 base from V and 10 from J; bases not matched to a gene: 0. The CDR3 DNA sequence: TGTGCCACCAGCAGAGGGACTAGCGGGATTCAGTACTTC. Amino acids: CATSRGTSGIQYF.

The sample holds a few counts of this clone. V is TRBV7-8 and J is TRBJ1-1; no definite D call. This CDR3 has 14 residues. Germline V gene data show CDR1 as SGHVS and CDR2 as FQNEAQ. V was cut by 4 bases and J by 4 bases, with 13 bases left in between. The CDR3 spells CASSSHSLGTEAFF. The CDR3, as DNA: TGTGCCAGCAGCTCGCACTCCTTGGGCACTGAAGCTTTCTTT.

The CDR3 protein is CASSDLTAPAYEQYF. DNA for the CDR3: TGCGCCAGCTCGGACCTCACTGCTCCGGCGTACGAGCAGTACTTC. The J gene is TRBJ2-7, the V gene TRBV5-1; D unclear. The V and J ends lost 7 bases and 4 bases respectively, with 21 bases between them. Germline V CDR1 and CDR2: SGHRS, YFSETQ. The CDR3 covers 15 residues.

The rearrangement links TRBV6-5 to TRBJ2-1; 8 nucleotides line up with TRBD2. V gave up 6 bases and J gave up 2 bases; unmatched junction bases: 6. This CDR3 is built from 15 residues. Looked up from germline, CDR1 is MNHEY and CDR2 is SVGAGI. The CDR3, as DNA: TGTGCCAGCAGCACCACTAGCGGTCCCTACAATGAGCAGTTCTTC. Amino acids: CASSTTSGPYNEQFF.

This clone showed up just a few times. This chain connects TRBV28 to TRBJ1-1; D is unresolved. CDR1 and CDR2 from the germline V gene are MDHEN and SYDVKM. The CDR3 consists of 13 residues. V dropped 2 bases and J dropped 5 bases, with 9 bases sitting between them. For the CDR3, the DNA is TGTGCCAGCAGTTTAGACGTTATAACTGAAGCTTTCTTT. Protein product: CASSLDVITEAFF.

The CDR3 nucleotides are TGTGCCAGCAGCCAGGATGAGGTATGGCAGGGTGCGACTGAAGCTTTCTTT. Amino acids: CASSQDEVWQGATEAFF. The rearrangement uses TRBV14 and TRBJ1-1, with a possible D match to TRBD1 (5 bases). In germline, CDR1 is SGHDN, CDR2 FVKESK. The CDR3 runs 17 residues. Trimming took 3 bases from V and 5 from J, leaving 22 bases between them.

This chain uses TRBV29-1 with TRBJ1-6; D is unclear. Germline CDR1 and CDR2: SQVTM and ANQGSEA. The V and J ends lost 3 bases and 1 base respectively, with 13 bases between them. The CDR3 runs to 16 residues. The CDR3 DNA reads TGCAGCGTTGACTTCCGGGCGGGGTCCTATAATTCACCCCTCCACTTT. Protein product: CSVDFRAGSYNSPLHF.

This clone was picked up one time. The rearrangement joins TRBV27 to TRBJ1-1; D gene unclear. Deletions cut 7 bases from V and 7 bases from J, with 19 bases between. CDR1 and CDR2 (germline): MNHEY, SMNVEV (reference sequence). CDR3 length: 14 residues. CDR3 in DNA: TGTGCCAGCAAGGTTCTAGCGGACGGACTTGAAGCTTTCTTT. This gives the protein CASKVLADGLEAFF.

CDR3 residues: CASSITGDQPQHF. The CDR3 DNA is TGTGCCAGCAGTATAACAGGGGATCAGCCCCAGCATTTT. This chain uses TRBV6-6 with TRBJ1-5; 7 nucleotides align to TRBD1. CDR1 and CDR2 (germline): MNHNY, SVGAGI (reference sequence). This CDR3 has 13 amino acids. J lost 5 bases, V lost 5 bases, and 3 bases had no gene match.

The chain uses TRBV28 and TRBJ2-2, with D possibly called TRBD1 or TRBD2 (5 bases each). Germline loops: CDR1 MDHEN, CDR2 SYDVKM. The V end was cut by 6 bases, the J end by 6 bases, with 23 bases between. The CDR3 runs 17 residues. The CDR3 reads CASSSGGLLSRAGELFF. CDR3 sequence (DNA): TGTGCCAGCAGCAGTGGGGGATTATTGAGCCGGGCCGGGGAGCTGTTTTTT. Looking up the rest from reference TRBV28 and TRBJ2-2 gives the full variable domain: DVKVTQSSRYLVKRTGEKVFLECVQDMDHENMFWYRQDPGLGLRLIYFSYDVKMKEKGDIPEGYSVSREKKERFSLILESASTNQTSMYLCASSSGGLLSRAGELFFGEGSRLTVL.